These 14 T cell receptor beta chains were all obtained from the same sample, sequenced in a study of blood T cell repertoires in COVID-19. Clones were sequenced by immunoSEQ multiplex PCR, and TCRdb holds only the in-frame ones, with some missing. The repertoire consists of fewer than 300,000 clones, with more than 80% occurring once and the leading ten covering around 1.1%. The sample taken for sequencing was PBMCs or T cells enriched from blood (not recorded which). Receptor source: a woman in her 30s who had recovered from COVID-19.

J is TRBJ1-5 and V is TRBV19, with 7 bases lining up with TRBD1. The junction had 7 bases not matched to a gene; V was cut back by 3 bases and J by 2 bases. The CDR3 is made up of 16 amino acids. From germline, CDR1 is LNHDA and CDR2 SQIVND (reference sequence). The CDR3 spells CASSIVGQVGNQPQHF. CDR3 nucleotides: TGTGCCAGTAGTATCGTCGGACAGGTTGGCAATCAGCCCCAGCATTTT.

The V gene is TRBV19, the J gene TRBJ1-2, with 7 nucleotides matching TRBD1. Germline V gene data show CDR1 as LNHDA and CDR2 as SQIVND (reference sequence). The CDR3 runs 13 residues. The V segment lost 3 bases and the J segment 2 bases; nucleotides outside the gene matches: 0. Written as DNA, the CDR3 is TGTGCCAGTAGTATGGACAGGAACTATGGCTACACCTTC. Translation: CASSMDRNYGYTF.

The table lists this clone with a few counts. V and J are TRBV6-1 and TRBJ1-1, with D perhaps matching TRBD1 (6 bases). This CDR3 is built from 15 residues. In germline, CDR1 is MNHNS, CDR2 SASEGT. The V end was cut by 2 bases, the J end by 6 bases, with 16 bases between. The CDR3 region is CASSEFWGLSAEAFF. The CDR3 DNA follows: TGTGCCAGCAGTGAATTCTGGGGGCTTTCTGCTGAAGCTTTCTTT.

In DNA form, the CDR3 reads TGTGCCAGCAGCACGGGACAGGGGAGCCCCTATGGCTACACCTTC. Its translation: CASSTGQGSPYGYTF. This chain uses TRBV9 with TRBJ1-2; 10 positions match TRBD1. CDR3 size: 15 residues. Germline CDR1 and CDR2: SGDLS and YYNGEE. V lost 4 bases to trimming and J lost 4 bases; unmatched junction nucleotides: 7.

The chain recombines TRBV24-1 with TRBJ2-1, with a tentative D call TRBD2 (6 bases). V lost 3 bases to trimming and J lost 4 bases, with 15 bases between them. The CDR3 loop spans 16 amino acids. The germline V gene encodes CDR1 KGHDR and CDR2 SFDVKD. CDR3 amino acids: CATSDSGQASYNEQFF. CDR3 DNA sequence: TGTGCCACCAGTGATAGCGGGCAGGCATCTTACAATGAGCAGTTCTTC.

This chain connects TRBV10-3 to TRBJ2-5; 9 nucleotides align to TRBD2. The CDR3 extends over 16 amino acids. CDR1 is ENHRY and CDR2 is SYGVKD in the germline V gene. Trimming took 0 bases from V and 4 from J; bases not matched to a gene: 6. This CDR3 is CAISESSGSVRETQYF. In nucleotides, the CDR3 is TGTGCCATCAGTGAGTCTAGCGGGAGTGTTAGAGAGACCCAGTACTTC.

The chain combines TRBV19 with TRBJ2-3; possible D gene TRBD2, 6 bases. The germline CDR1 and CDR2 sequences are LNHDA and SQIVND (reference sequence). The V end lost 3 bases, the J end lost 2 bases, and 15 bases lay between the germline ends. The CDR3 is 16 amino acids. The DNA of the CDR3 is TGTGCCAGTAGTATTGGGGTCCCGGGAGCCACAGATACGCAGTATTTT. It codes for CASSIGVPGATDTQYF.

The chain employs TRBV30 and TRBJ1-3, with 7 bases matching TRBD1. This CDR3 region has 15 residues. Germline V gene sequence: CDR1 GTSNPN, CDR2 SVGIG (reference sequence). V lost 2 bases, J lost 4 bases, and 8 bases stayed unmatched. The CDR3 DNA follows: TGTGCCTGGAGTAATTCAGGGGGTCTAGGAAACACCATATATTTT. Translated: CAWSNSGGLGNTIYF.

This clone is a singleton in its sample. For the CDR3, the DNA is TGCGCCAGCAGCCAAGCACTAACAAGTGGGCAGTACTTC. It codes for CASSQALTSGQYF. The chain is built from TRBV4-3 and TRBJ2-7; D is unresolved. Germline loops: CDR1 LGHNA, CDR2 YSLEER. The CDR3 is 13 amino acids. Trimming removed 1 base at V and 9 bases at J, with 13 bases between.

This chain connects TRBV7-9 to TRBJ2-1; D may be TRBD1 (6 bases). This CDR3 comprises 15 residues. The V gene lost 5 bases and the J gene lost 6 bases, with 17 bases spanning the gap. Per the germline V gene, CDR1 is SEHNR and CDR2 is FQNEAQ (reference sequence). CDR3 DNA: TGTGCCAGCAGCCACCGGACAGACCCGTTCAATGAGCAGTTCTTC. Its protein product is CASSHRTDPFNEQFF. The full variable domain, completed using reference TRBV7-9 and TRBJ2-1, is DTGVSQNPRHKITKRGQNVTFRCDPISEHNRLYWYRQTLGQGPEFLTYFQNEAQLEKSRLLSDRFSAERPKGSFSTLEIQRTEQGDSAMYLCASSHRTDPFNEQFFGPGTRLTVL.

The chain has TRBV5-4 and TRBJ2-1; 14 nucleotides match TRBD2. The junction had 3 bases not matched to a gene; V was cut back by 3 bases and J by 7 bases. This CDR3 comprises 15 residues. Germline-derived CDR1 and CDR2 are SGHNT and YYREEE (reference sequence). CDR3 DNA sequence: TGTGCCAGCAGCTCGGGACTAGCGGGAGCGAATGAGCAGTTCTTC. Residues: CASSSGLAGANEQFF.

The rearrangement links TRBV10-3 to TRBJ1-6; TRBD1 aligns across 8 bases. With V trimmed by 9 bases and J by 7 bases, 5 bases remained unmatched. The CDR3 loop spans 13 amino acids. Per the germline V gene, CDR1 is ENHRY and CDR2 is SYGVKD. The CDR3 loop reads CAIWTGQNSPLHF. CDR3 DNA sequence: TGTGCCATTTGGACAGGGCAGAATTCACCCCTCCACTTT.

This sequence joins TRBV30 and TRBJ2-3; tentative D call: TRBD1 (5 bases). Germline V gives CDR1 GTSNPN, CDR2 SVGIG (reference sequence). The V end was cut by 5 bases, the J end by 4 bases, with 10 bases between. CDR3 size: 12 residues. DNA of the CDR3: TGTGCCTGGCAGGCAGGGTCAGATACGCAGTATTTT. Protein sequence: CAWQAGSDTQYF.

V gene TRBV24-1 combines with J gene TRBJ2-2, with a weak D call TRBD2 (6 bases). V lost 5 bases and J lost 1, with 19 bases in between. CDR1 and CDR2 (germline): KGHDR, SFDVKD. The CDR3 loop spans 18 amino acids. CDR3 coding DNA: TGTGCCACCAGTGTAGGCAGGGAGGATTTTCGGAACACCGGGGAGCTGTTTTTT. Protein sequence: CATSVGREDFRNTGELFF.